This T cell receptor (beta chain) emerged from a study of T-cell reconstitution after alpha-beta-depleted transplantation in children. CDR1 is MNHEY, CDR2 SMNVEV, per germline (reference sequence). This CDR3 has 13 amino acids. V was clipped by 3 bases and J by 8 bases, with 13 bases between them. A TCRbeta library incorporating unique molecular identifiers was prepared. Each CDR3 protein gets one entry after TCRdb re-called the PCR reads with MiXCR. Of about 500,000 distinct CDR3 sequences detected, roughly 33% appear once; the ten largest clones hold 2% to 3%. The source was PBMCs from the stem cell graft donor, collected from the stem cell graft. This TCR was sampled from a human donor who donated a stem cell graft to a child with aplastic anemia. The genes are TRBV27 and TRBJ1-1, with unresolved D. In nucleotides, the CDR3 is TGTGCCAGCAGTTTTGTAGTAGGAGAGGAAGCTTTCTTT. It translates to CASSFVVGEEAFF.